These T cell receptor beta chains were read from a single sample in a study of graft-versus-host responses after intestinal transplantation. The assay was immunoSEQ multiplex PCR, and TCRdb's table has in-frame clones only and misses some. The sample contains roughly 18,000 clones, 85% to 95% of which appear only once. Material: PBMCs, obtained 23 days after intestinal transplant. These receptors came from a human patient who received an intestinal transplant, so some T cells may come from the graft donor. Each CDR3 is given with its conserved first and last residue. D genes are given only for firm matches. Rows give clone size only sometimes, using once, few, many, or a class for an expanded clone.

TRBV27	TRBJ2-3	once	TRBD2	TGTGCCAGCAGTTTACCGGGACTAGCGGTGGATACGCAGTATTTT	CASSLPGLAVDTQYF
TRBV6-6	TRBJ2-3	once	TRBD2	TGTGCCAGCGCGGGGGGCGCGACAGATACGCAGTATTTT	CASAGGATDTQYF
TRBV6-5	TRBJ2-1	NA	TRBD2	TGTGCCAGCAGTTACGGAGCGGGAGGGCCTATCAATGAGCAGTTCTTC	CASSYGAGGPINEQFF
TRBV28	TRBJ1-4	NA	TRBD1	TGTGCCAGCAGTTTACCCTCGGAAACCCGGGACAGGGCCGAAAAACTGTTTTTT	CASSLPSETRDRAEKLFF
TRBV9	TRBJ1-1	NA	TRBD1	TGTGCCAGCAGCGCCTCGAGCCTCCGGGACAGCATGAACACTGAAGCTTTCTTT	CASSASSLRDSMNTEAFF
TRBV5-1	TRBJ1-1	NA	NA	TGCGCCAGCAGCTTGAACAGGGCTGAAGCTTTCTTT	CASSLNRAEAFF
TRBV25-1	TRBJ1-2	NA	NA	TGTGCCAGCAGTGATCCACAGGAAGGCTATGGCTACACCTTC	CASSDPQEGYGYTF
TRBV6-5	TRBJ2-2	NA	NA	TGTGCCAGCAGTATTAGCGGGAACACCGGGGAGCTGTTTTTT	CASSISGNTGELFF
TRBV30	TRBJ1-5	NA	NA	TGTGCCTGGAGTGTGGAAGGGAATCAGCCCCAGCATTTT	CAWSVEGNQPQHF
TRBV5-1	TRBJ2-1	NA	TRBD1	TGCGCCAGCAGCCTTTGGACAGGCAATGAGCAGTTCTTC	CASSLWTGNEQFF
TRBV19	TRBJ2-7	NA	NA	TGTGCCAGTAGTATCGGGGGAGTTGGCTACGAGCAGTACTTC	CASSIGGVGYEQYF
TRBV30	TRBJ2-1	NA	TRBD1	TGTGCCTGGAGCGCCAGGGGGTACCCCTACAATGAGCAGTTCTTC	CAWSARGYPYNEQFF
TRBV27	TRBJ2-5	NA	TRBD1	TGTGCCAGCAGTTCCGGACAGGTCGGAGAGACCCAGTACTTC	CASSSGQVGETQYF
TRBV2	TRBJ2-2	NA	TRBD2	TGTGCCATCCCGACTAGCGGGAGGGTGACCGGGGAGCTGTTTTTT	CAIPTSGRVTGELFF
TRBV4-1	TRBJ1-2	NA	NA	TGCGCCAGCAGCTCATCTGGGGCGGGGAGCTATGGCTACACCTTC	CASSSSGAGSYGYTF
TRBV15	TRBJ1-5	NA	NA	TGTGCCACCAGCAGAGATCGTGGTAGCAATCAGCCCCAGCATTTT	CATSRDRGSNQPQHF
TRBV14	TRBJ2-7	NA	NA	TGTGCCAGCAGCCAAGCCCTATTTGGGTTCGGCGCCGAGCAGTACTTC	CASSQALFGFGAEQYF
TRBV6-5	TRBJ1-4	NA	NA	TGTGCCAGCAGTTACGTTGCTGCAACTAATGAAAAACTGTTTTTT	CASSYVAATNEKLFF
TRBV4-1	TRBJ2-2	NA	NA	TGCGCCAGCAGCCAAGAGCCGGACACCGGGGAGCTGTTTTTT	CASSQEPDTGELFF
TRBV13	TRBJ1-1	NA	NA	TGTGCCAGCAGCCCTCAATTGGGGGACACTGAAGCTTTCTTT	CASSPQLGDTEAFF
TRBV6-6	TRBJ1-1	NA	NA	TGTGCCAGCAGTAGGGGGTGGGTCACTGAAGCTTTCTTT	CASSRGWVTEAFF
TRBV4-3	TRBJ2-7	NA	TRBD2	TGCGCCAGCAGCCAAGATGGCCTAGCGGGAGACGAGCAGTACTTC	CASSQDGLAGDEQYF
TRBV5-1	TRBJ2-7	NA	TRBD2	TGCGCCAGCAGCTCTAGCGGGAGCTACGAGCAGTACTTC	CASSSSGSYEQYF
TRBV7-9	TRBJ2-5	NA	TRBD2	TGTGCCAGCAGCCCTCCTTTAGCGGGAGGTAGAGAGACCCAGTACTTC	CASSPPLAGGRETQYF
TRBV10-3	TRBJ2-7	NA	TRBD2	TGTGCCACCAGTCCGGGACTAGCCGAATCCTACGAGCAGTACTTC	CATSPGLAESYEQYF
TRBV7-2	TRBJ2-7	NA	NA	TGTGCCAGCAGCTTAGGGCACAGCTTTCCTCCCTACGAGCAGTACTTC	CASSLGHSFPPYEQYF
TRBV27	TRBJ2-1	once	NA	TGTGCCAGCAGTCAACCCAACCATGAGCAGTTCTTC	CASSQPNHEQFF
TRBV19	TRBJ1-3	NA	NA	TGTGCCAGTACCGTCTCTCGGGGCTCTGGAAACACCATATATTTT	CASTVSRGSGNTIYF
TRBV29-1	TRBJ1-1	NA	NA	TGCAGCGGCGAAAAGAGGGGTACTGAAGCTTTCTTT	CSGEKRGTEAFF
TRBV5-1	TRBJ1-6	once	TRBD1	TGCGCCAGCAGCTGGACGGAAGGGGGCTACGAGAATTCACCCCTCCACTTT	CASSWTEGGYENSPLHF
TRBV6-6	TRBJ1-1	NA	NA	TGTGCCAGTGGTAAGAGTAAGAACACTGAAGCTTTCTTT	CASGKSKNTEAFF
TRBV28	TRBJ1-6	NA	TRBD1	TGTGCCAGCAGCGTACCGGGACAGGGACGCTCACCCCTCCACTTT	CASSVPGQGRSPLHF
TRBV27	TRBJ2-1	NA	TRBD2	TGTGCCAGCAGTACAGGGACTAGCGGAAACTACAATGAGCAGTTCTTC	CASSTGTSGNYNEQFF
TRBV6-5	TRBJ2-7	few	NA	TGTGCCAGCAGTTACTCTGGGACAAGGCTTGGAGAGCAGTACTTC	CASSYSGTRLGEQYF
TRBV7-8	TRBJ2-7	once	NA	TGTGCCAGCAGCCAAACCGGTCCCGGGCTGGTGGACTACGAGCAGTACTTC	CASSQTGPGLVDYEQYF
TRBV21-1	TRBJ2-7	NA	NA	TGTGCCAGCAACCCCCTCGTGGGGGCGCAGTACGAGCAGTACTTC	CASNPLVGAQYEQYF
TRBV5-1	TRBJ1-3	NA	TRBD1	TGCGCCAGCAGCTCGGACAGGGGAAACACCATATATTTT	CASSSDRGNTIYF
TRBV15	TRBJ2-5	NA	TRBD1	TGTGCCACCAGCCCCAGGACAGGGCGACAAGAGACCCAGTACTTC	CATSPRTGRQETQYF
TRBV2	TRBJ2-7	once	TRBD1	TGTGCCAGCAGGCGGGACAGGGAGAGGTACGAGCAGTACTTC	CASRRDRERYEQYF
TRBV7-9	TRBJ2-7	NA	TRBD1	TGTGCCAGCTTGGGACAGACCTACGAGCAGTACTTC	CASLGQTYEQYF
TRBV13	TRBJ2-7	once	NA	TGTGCCAGCAGCTTTACGGAAATGCAGTACTTC	CASSFTEMQYF
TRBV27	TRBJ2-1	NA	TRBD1	TGTGCCAGCAGTTTAGGTCTCCGACAGGGGGTAGGAGTCAATGAGCAGTTCTTC	CASSLGLRQGVGVNEQFF
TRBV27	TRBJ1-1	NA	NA	TGTGCCAGCAGTTTATTCTCTAAGAACACTGAAGCTTTCTTT	CASSLFSKNTEAFF
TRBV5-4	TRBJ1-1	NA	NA	TGTGCCAGCAGCCCTTCAGTGAACACTGAAGCTTTCTTT	CASSPSVNTEAFF
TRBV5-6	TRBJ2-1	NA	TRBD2	TGTGCCAGCAGCTTGTCGACTAGCGTAAATGAGCAGTTCTTC	CASSLSTSVNEQFF